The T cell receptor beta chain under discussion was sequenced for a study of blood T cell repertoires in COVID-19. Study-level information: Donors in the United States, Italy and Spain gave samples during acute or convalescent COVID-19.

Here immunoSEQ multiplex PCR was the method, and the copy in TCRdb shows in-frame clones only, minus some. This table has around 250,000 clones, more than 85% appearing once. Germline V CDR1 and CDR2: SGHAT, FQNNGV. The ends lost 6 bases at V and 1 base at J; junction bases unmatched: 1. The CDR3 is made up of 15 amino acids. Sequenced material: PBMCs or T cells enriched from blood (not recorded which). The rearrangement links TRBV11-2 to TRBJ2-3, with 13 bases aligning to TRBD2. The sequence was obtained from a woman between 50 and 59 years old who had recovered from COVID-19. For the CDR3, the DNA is TGTGCCAGCAGTACTAGCGGGAGGGGCACAGATACGCAGTATTTT. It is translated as CASSTSGRGTDTQYF.